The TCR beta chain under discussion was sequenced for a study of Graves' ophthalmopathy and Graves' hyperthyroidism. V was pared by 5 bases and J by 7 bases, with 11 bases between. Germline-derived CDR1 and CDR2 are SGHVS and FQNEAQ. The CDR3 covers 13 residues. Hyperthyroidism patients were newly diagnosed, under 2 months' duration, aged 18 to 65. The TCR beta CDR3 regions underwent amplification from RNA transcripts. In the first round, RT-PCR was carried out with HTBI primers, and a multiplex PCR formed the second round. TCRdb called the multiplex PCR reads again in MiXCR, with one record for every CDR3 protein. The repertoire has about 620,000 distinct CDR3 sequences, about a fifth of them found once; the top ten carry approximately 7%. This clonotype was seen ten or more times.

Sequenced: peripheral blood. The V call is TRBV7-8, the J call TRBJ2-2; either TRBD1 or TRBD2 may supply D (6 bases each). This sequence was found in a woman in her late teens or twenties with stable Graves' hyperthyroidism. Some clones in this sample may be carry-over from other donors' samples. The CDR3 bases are TGTGCCAGCAGCACCAGGGGACTCGGGGAGCTGTTTTTT. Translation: CASSTRGLGELFF.